Below are 24 T cell receptor beta chains sequenced from a single sample in a study of blood T cell repertoires in COVID-19. Generated by immunoSEQ multiplex PCR, the TCRdb table keeps only in-frame clones and is missing some. Of approximately 74,000 clones in the sample, 79% were seen once. Material: peripheral blood. These receptor sequences come from a man in his 60s with acute or convalescent COVID-19.

The chain is built from TRBV5-5 and TRBJ1-3, with D maybe TRBD1 (5 bases). This CDR3 region has 18 residues. CDR1 and CDR2 (germline): SGHKS, YYEKEE (reference sequence). Trimming cost V 4 bases and J 0 bases, with 20 bases left between them. Here the CDR3 DNA reads TGTGCCAGCAGCAGAACCAGCAGGGCTTGGGGCTCTGGAAACACCATATATTTT. It translates to CASSRTSRAWGSGNTIYF.

The chain recombines TRBV6-5 with TRBJ1-5; 8 positions match TRBD1. V was clipped by 8 bases and J by 9 bases; unmatched bases: 15. The CDR3 consists of 15 residues. Germline V gene lookup returns CDR1 MNHEY and CDR2 SVGAGI. CDR3 DNA sequence: TGTGCCAGCGGATGGCCGGGACAGGCCCTCCGGCCCCAGCATTTT. This translates into CASGWPGQALRPQHF.

This clone showed up just a few times. V usage is TRBV5-1 and J usage is TRBJ2-3, with 9 bases that match TRBD1. The CDR3 covers 14 residues. V lost 7 bases to trimming and J lost 2 bases; unmatched junction nucleotides: 5. The germline V gene encodes CDR1 SGHRS and CDR2 YFSETQ. This CDR3 is CASRLQGATDTQYF. The CDR3 DNA sequence: TGCGCCAGCCGTCTACAGGGGGCCACAGATACGCAGTATTTT.

This sequence joins TRBV13 and TRBJ2-1; 8 bases fit TRBD2. The J segment lost 5 bases and the V segment lost 7 bases, leaving 10 bases of the junction unmatched. The CDR3 has 15 residues. Germline-derived CDR1 and CDR2 are PRHDT and FYEKMQ (reference sequence). The CDR3, as DNA: TGTGCCAGCAAGGACGGGGGGGCCATGGACAATGAGCAGTTCTTC. This gives the protein CASKDGGAMDNEQFF.

V and J are TRBV7-2 and TRBJ2-7; TRBD2 aligns across 8 bases. J gave up 1 base and V 5 bases, and 4 bases lay outside the gene matches. The CDR3 is made up of 14 amino acids. The V gene's germline CDR1 is SGHTA and CDR2 FQGNSA. CDR3 amino acids: CASSRGGISYEQYF. CDR3 coding DNA: TGTGCCAGCAGCCGGGGGGGGATTTCCTACGAGCAGTACTTC.

V usage is TRBV3-1 (or the pseudogene TRBV3-2) and J usage is TRBJ2-6; D uncertain. The CDR3 runs to 17 residues. The V gene's germline CDR1 is LGHDT and CDR2 YNNKEL (reference sequence). V lost 4 bases and J 4 bases, leaving 17 bases between the germline ends. DNA for the CDR3: TGTGCCAGCAGCCCCCCATCCGGTGCGTTCGGGGCCAACGTCCTGACTTTC. It yields the protein CASSPPSGAFGANVLTF.

In its sample, this clone was seen once. This chain connects TRBV5-1 to TRBJ2-7; the D gene is possibly TRBD1 (5 bases). V lost 4 bases, J lost 5 bases, and 13 bases lay in between. CDR3 length equals 13 residues. Germline-derived CDR1 and CDR2 are SGHRS and YFSETQ. CDR3 residues: CASSHGVDNEQYF. In nucleotides, the CDR3 is TGCGCCAGCAGCCACGGAGTGGACAACGAGCAGTACTTC.

This clone has only one observation. The chain employs TRBV10-3 and TRBJ1-2; D gene ambiguous. Trimming took off 0 bases at V and 3 bases at J, with 11 bases between the two ends. Germline CDR1 and CDR2: ENHRY and SYGVKD. CDR3 length equals 15 residues. CDR3 sequence: CAISESLPGDYGYTF. The CDR3 bases are TGTGCCATCAGTGAGTCCCTACCCGGGGACTATGGCTACACCTTC.

The chain combines TRBV10-2 with TRBJ1-1; 8 nucleotides agree with TRBD1. The trim removed 6 bases at V and 1 base at J, leaving 10 bases unmatched. Germline assignment: CDR1 WSHSY and CDR2 SAAADI. The CDR3 covers 16 residues. Here the CDR3 reads CASRYGTGEENTEAFF. The CDR3 region has the DNA TGCGCCAGCAGATATGGGACAGGCGAGGAGAACACTGAAGCTTTCTTT.

The chain is built from TRBV6-4 and TRBJ1-2, with D tentatively TRBD1 (5 bases). The V gene's germline CDR1 is MRHNA and CDR2 SNTAGT. Trimming stripped 5 bases from V and 2 bases from J, with 6 bases between. CDR3 size: 12 residues. The CDR3 reads CASSRGNYGYTF. The CDR3 coding sequence is TGTGCCAGCAGTCGGGGGAACTATGGCTACACCTTC.

This rearrangement joins TRBV10-3 to TRBJ1-2; D perhaps matches TRBD1 (6 bases). The CDR3 extends over 13 amino acids. The germline CDR1 and CDR2 sequences are ENHRY and SYGVKD. V was shortened by 7 bases and J by 8 bases, with 17 bases between the two germline ends. The CDR3 coding sequence is TGTGCCATCAAGTTTGAAGGGGGTCGGGGCTACACCTTC. Amino acids: CAIKFEGGRGYTF.

The J gene is TRBJ1-2, the V gene TRBV29-1; TRBD1 aligns across 9 bases. V shed 4 bases, J shed 8 bases, and the junction held 8 bases outside the gene matches. The CDR3 contains 13 residues. CDR1 and CDR2 from the germline V gene are SQVTM and ANQGSEA. CDR3 sequence (DNA): TGCAGCGTTGTTGGACAGGGGACTTGGGGCTACACCTTC. Protein: CSVVGQGTWGYTF.

This clone was detected only once. The V call is TRBV18, the J call TRBJ1-1, with 8 nucleotides matching TRBD1. Germline V CDR1 and CDR2: KGHSH, LQKENI. CDR3 length: 15 amino acids. V gave up 3 bases and J gave up 1 base; unmatched junction bases: 4. CDR3: CASSPLDRGNTEAFF. CDR3 nucleotides: TGTGCCAGCTCACCTTTAGACAGGGGGAACACTGAAGCTTTCTTT.

The genes are TRBV10-3 and TRBJ1-3; 8 bases line up with TRBD1. J gave up 8 bases and V 8 bases, and 14 bases lay outside the gene matches. The CDR3 has 15 amino acids. The V gene's germline CDR1 is ENHRY and CDR2 SYGVKD. The CDR3 nucleotides read TGTGCCATCGGGAGGGGCCTCGACAGGGGATACACCATATATTTT. Its translation is CAIGRGLDRGYTIYF.

The chain is built from TRBV4-2 and TRBJ2-3; 9 bases match TRBD2. Losses at the gene ends were 2 bases for V and 4 bases for J; bases not matched to a gene: 7. The CDR3 length is 16 residues. CDR1 is LGHNA, CDR2 YNFKEQ, per germline. CDR3 sequence reads: CASSQTGTSWADTQYF. The CDR3, as DNA: TGTGCCAGCAGCCAAACCGGGACTAGCTGGGCAGATACGCAGTATTTT.

V gene TRBV14 combines with J gene TRBJ2-3; possible D gene TRBD1, 6 bases. Per the germline V gene, CDR1 is SGHDN and CDR2 is FVKESK. The length of the CDR3 is 18 residues. Deletions cut 0 bases from V and 4 bases from J, with 20 bases between. CDR3 protein: CASSQESTGFLYADTQYF. In nucleotides, the CDR3 is TGTGCCAGCAGCCAAGAGTCAACAGGGTTTCTATACGCAGATACGCAGTATTTT. The full variable domain, rest sourced from reference TRBV14 and TRBJ2-3, is EAGVTQFPSHSVIEKGQTVTLRCDPISGHDNLYWYRRVMGKEIKFLLHFVKESKQDESGMPNNRFLAERTGGTYSTLKVQPAELEDSGVYFCASSQESTGFLYADTQYFGPGTRLTVL.

This clone was found once. The V gene is TRBV6-2 or TRBV6-3, the J gene TRBJ2-1; 10 positions match TRBD2. The germline V gene has CDR1 MNHEY and CDR2 SVGEGT. The CDR3 length is 15 residues. Trimming cost V 2 bases and J 6 bases; bases outside gene matches: 4. In nucleotides, the CDR3 is TGTGCCAGCAGTTACGTCCTAGCGGGGGTCAATGAGCAGTTCTTC. It translates to CASSYVLAGVNEQFF.

The V call is TRBV9, the J call TRBJ2-3; 8 positions match TRBD2. The CDR3 runs 14 residues. The trim removed 4 bases at V and 0 bases at J, leaving 1 base unmatched. Germline loops: CDR1 SGDLS, CDR2 YYNGEE. The CDR3 region has the DNA TGTGCCAGCAGCACGGGGGGGAGCACAGATACGCAGTATTTT. Amino acid sequence: CASSTGGSTDTQYF.

The chain couples TRBV11-2 to TRBJ1-5, with D unresolved. V lost 5 bases and J 4 bases, leaving 12 bases between the germline ends. The CDR3 covers 14 residues. Germline-derived CDR1 and CDR2 are SGHAT and FQNNGV. The CDR3 region is CASSPGGNNQPQHF. The CDR3 DNA sequence: TGTGCCAGCAGCCCCGGAGGCAATAATCAGCCCCAGCATTTT.

This chain uses TRBV29-1 with TRBJ2-5; 7 positions match TRBD1. Losses at the gene ends were 7 bases for V and 1 base for J; bases not matched to a gene: 3. Germline V lookup: CDR1 SQVTM, CDR2 ANQGSEA. The CDR3 loop spans 12 amino acids. For the CDR3, the DNA is TGCAGCGGTAGACAGGGCCAAGAGACCCAGTACTTC. Translated, it gives CSGRQGQETQYF. The complete variable domain, with remaining parts taken from reference TRBV29-1 and TRBJ2-5, reads SAVISQKPSRDICQRGTSLTIQCQVDSQVTMMFWYRQQPGQSLTLIATANQGSEATYESGFVIDKFPISRPNLTFSTLTVSNMSPEDSSIYLCSGRQGQETQYFGPGTRLLVL.

This rearrangement joins TRBV3-1 (or the pseudogene TRBV3-2) to TRBJ1-2; D is uncertain. Germline CDR1 is LGHDT and CDR2 is YNNKEL (reference sequence). There are 12 residues in the CDR3. The V and J ends lost 0 bases and 7 bases respectively, with 6 bases between them. The CDR3, as DNA: TGTGCCAGCAGCCAAGATCCCCGTGGCTACACCTTC. This codes for CASSQDPRGYTF.

This clone was picked up a small number of times. The chain recombines TRBV7-2 with TRBJ1-2, with D maybe TRBD1 (5 bases). This CDR3 spans 15 amino acids. Trimming took 6 bases from V and 10 from J, leaving 24 bases between them. Germline CDR1 reads SGHTA; CDR2 reads FQGNSA. The CDR3 loop is CASRIGVGVTGNYTF. Written as DNA, the CDR3 is TGTGCCAGCAGAATAGGGGTTGGGGTTACTGGGAACTACACCTTC.

V and J are TRBV5-1 and TRBJ2-5, with TRBD2 identical over 9 bases. CDR3 length: 13 residues. V lost 3 bases, J lost 9 bases, and 6 bases stayed unmatched. CDR1 and CDR2 (germline): SGHRS, YFSETQ. The CDR3 DNA sequence: TGCGCCAGCAGCTCGGGGACTAGCTGGGCCCAGTACTTC. Translation gives CASSSGTSWAQYF.

The CDR3 sequence is CASSRRPRQGSISVGEKLFF. For the CDR3, the DNA is TGTGCCAGCAGCCGACGCCCCCGACAGGGTAGTATATCGGTGGGGGAAAAACTGTTTTTT. V gene TRBV5-8 combines with J gene TRBJ1-4, with TRBD1 matching over 7 bases. J lost 8 bases, V lost 4 bases, and 26 bases had no gene match. This CDR3 has 20 residues. The V gene's germline CDR1 is SGHTS and CDR2 YDEGEE. The variable domain in full, completed from reference TRBV5-8 and TRBJ1-4, reads EAGVTQSPTHLIKTRGQQATLRCSPISGHTSVYWYQQALGLGLQFLLWYDEGEERNRGNFPPRFSGRQFPNYSSELNVNALELEDSALYLCASSRRPRQGSISVGEKLFFGSGTQLSVL.